The clone carrying this T cell receptor (beta chain) has a count of ten or more. What it binds is unknown. The record originates from a study of glioma-infiltrating T cells. Study-level results: Very few CDR3 sequences were shared between tissue and blood. Above-expected tissue-blood divergence occurred in all gliomas, most in low-grade ones.

Amplification of TCR alpha and beta CDR3 regions from RNA used iRepertoire nested multiplex PCR. Input was roughly 85-450 ng of tissue mRNA or PBMC total RNA. TCRdb reanalysed the multiplex PCR reads using MiXCR and keeps one entry per CDR3 protein. The sample consists of some 190,000 distinct CDR3 sequences, around 30% of them appearing once. Sequenced: glioma tissue, nonneoplastic brain tissue, or PBMCs (not recorded which). This TCR was recovered from a human donor with low-grade glioma or glioblastoma, undergoing nonglioma brain surgery, or in good health (not recorded which).

CDR3 sequence (DNA): TGTGCCACCAGCAGAGATTTTATACTAGCGGGAGGAGACAATGAGCAGTTCTTC. As protein: CATSRDFILAGGDNEQFF. The genes are TRBV15 and TRBJ2-1, with 12 bases that match TRBD2. CDR3 size: 18 residues. Looked up from germline, CDR1 is LNHNV and CDR2 is YYDKDF (reference sequence). Trimming at V came to 0 bases and at J to 5 bases, leaving 8 bases not matched to a gene.